This T cell receptor beta chain was sequenced for a study of blood T cell repertoires in COVID-19. Background on the study: PBMCs, B-cell-depleted T cells, or T cells provided the cDNA or gDNA that made up the material.

Germline lookup yields CDR1 LNHDA and CDR2 SQIVND (reference sequence). V was cut by 7 bases and J by 4 bases, with 25 bases left in between. The CDR3 totals 17 residues. Participants' own reports of clinical history determined their cohort assignment. The recovered donors of Cohort 3 showed two negative PCRs, clearance, or symptom resolution. Using immunoSEQ multiplex PCR, the repertoire was profiled, and TCRdb retains in-frame clones only, with some absent. The sample contains 180,000 or so clones, roughly four fifths of which appear only once. The V gene is TRBV19, the J gene TRBJ1-1; no definite D call. This clonotype was sampled from a man between 40 and 49 years old who had recovered from COVID-19. Specimen: PBMCs or T cells enriched from blood (not recorded which). The CDR3 nucleotides are TGTGCCAGTAACCCGTACAGCCGCCCCAAGAAGAGCACTGAAGCTTTCTTT. It specifies CASNPYSRPKKSTEAFF. The complete variable domain, with remaining parts taken from reference TRBV19 and TRBJ1-1, reads DGGITQSPKYLFRKEGQNVTLSCEQNLNHDAMYWYRQDPGQGLRLIYYSQIVNDFQKGDIAEGYSVSREKKESFPLTVTSAQKNPTAFYLCASNPYSRPKKSTEAFFGQGTRLTVV.